Below, one TCR beta chain is given with its context. Its antigen is unknown. MiXCR, run by TCRdb on the RT-PCR reads, gives a single entry per CDR3 protein. The top ten clones hold about a tenth of a sample with 300,000 to 350,000 distinct CDR3 sequences, approximately 20% of them seen once. Germline V gene lookup returns CDR1 LNHNV and CDR2 YYDKDF (reference sequence). Deletions cut 4 bases from V and 2 bases from J, with 11 bases between. This CDR3 is built from 15 residues. This record belongs to a study of response to subunit inactivated influenza vaccine. Overall study results and limits: Each seasonal influenza vaccination, the authors suggested, recruits few new T cells.

The material sequenced was PBMCs from blood, taken about 20 months after vaccination. The chain joins TRBV15 to TRBJ1-4, with D hard to call. This TCR came from a man in his fifties or sixties who received an inactivated influenza vaccine. The CDR3 DNA reads as TGTGCCACCAGCACGGCGCGAGGGACTAATGAAAAACTGTTTTTT. Translation gives CATSTARGTNEKLFF.